What follows are 10 T cell receptor beta chains derived from one specimen sequenced in a study of blood T cells in healthy people across ages. A second about 7 to 12 cycle PCR used barcoded and J-beta primers. TCRdb redid the calling of the 5' RACE reads with MiXCR, one entry per CDR3 protein. The repertoire includes 650,000 to 1,000,000 distinct CDR3 sequences, 35% to 40% of them detected once, and approximately 12% sits in the top ten. Sequenced sample: blood. All receptors derive from a young man in good health.

This clonotype was seen a few times. CDR3 residues: CASSERGGPNEQFF. The DNA of the CDR3 is TGTGCCAGCAGTGAACGGGGGGGCCCAAATGAGCAGTTCTTC. J is TRBJ2-1 and V is TRBV25-1; 8 bases align to TRBD2. The CDR3 has 14 amino acids. J lost 7 bases, V lost 2 bases, and 4 bases had no gene match. Germline CDR1 and CDR2: MGHDK and SYGVNS.

This clonotype has a count of ten or more. V is TRBV20-1 and J is TRBJ2-5; D is undetermined. Trimming left V 6 bases short and J 1 base short, with 6 bases between. The CDR3 is 11 amino acids. Germline V gene data show CDR1 as DFQATT and CDR2 as SNEGSKA (reference sequence). The DNA of the CDR3 is TGCAGTGCCGGCAGCCAAGAGACCCAGTACTTC. Translation gives CSAGSQETQYF.

This clonotype was picked up many times. The chain recombines TRBV4-3 with TRBJ2-4, with D possibly matching TRBD1 (6 bases). The CDR3 covers 14 residues. V was shortened by 0 bases and J by 13 bases, with 16 bases between the two germline ends. CDR1 and CDR2 from the germline V gene are LGHNA and YSLEER. In nucleotides, the CDR3 is TGCGCCAGCAGCCAAGATCTCAGGGGAGATATCCAGTACTTC. Translation gives CASSQDLRGDIQYF.

The chain has TRBV2 and TRBJ2-4; TRBD2 agrees at 10 bases. There are 12 residues in the CDR3. V gave up 9 bases and J gave up 11 bases; unmatched junction bases: 7. Germline values: CDR1 SNHLY, CDR2 FYNNEI. CDR3 in DNA: TGTGCCAGTGAGACTAGCGGGCCCTTTCAGTACTTC. It is translated as CASETSGPFQYF.

Worth noting for this clonotype: A junction end diverges from the germline sequence, so it may reflect a read error. The rearrangement joins TRBV12-3 or TRBV12-4 to TRBJ2-6; tentative D call: TRBD1 (6 bases). This CDR3 comprises 15 residues. This chain's CDR3 is CASSSTGTGANVPTF. The CDR3 DNA follows: TGTGCCAGCAGTTCAACAGGGACCGGGGCCAACGTCCCGACTTTC.

A word on this clonotype: This may be a read error, as it is one base from a much larger clone. The chain uses TRBV3-1 and TRBJ2-1, with a possible D match to TRBD2 (6 bases). Looked up from germline, CDR1 is LGHDT and CDR2 is YNNKEL (reference sequence). CDR3 length: 14 residues. V dropped 3 bases and J dropped 13 bases, with 19 bases sitting between them. This chain's CDR3 is CASSHLGRDETQFF. Here the CDR3 DNA reads TGTGCCAGCAGCCATTTAGGGCGGGATGAGACCCAGTTCTTC.

The rearrangement joins TRBV2 to TRBJ2-7; D not resolved. Trimming removed 4 bases from V and 5 bases from J, with 12 bases in between. The germline CDR1 and CDR2 sequences are SNHLY and FYNNEI. The CDR3 is made up of 13 amino acids. The DNA of the CDR3 is TGTGCCAGCAGTGGGTCCCGGGTCCACGAGCAGTACTTC. It translates to CASSGSRVHEQYF.

This clonotype was observed a few times. The rearrangement joins TRBV12-3 or TRBV12-4 to TRBJ2-3; D not resolved. Between the trimmed V and J ends, which lost 5 bases and 6 bases, there was a span of 12 bases. CDR3 size: 13 residues. CDR3 sequence: CASSVEPADTQYF. The CDR3 DNA sequence: TGTGCCAGCAGTGTAGAACCAGCGGATACGCAGTATTTT.

This clonotype has just a few counts. V and J are TRBV4-3 and TRBJ2-3, with 7 positions matching TRBD2. The junction had 5 bases not matched to a gene; V was cut back by 0 bases and J by 2 bases. Germline assignment: CDR1 LGHNA and CDR2 YSLEER. The CDR3 has 16 amino acids. CDR3 residues: CASSQEAGGYTDTQYF. CDR3 sequence (DNA): TGCGCCAGCAGCCAAGAGGCCGGGGGGTACACAGATACGCAGTATTTT.

The chain has TRBV7-2 and TRBJ1-3, with a weak D call TRBD1 (5 bases). CDR1 is SGHTA and CDR2 is FQGNSA in the germline V gene. This CDR3 is 13 amino acids long. Trimming removed 5 bases from V and 3 bases from J, with 8 bases in between. The CDR3 DNA reads TGTGCCAGCAGCGTGGGGCGTGGAAACACCATATATTTT. This translates into CASSVGRGNTIYF.